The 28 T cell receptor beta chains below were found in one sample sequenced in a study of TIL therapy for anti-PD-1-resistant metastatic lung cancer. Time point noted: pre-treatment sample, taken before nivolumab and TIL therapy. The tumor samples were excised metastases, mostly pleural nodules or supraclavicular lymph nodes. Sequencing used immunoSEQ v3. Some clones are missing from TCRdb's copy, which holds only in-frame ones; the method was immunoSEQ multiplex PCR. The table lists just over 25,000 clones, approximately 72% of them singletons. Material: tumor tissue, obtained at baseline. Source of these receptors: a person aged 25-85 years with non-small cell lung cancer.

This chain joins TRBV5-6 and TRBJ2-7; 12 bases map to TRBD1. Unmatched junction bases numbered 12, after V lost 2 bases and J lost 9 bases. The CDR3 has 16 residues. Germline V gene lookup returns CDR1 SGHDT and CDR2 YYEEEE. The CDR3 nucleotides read TGTGCCAGCAGCTTCTTCCTATTGGGACAGGGGGCTGGGCAGTACTTC. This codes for CASSFFLLGQGAGQYF.

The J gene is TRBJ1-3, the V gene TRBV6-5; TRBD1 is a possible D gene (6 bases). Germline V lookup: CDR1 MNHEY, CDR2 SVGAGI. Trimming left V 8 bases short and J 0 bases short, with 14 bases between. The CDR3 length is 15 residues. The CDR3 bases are TGTGCCAGCGGTAAACAGGGCCGCTCTGGAAACACCATATATTTT. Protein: CASGKQGRSGNTIYF.

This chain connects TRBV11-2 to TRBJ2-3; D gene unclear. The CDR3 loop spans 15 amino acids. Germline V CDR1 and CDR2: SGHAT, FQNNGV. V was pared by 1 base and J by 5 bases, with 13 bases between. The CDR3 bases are TGTGCCAGCAGCTTAGGGTTAGCAGGTTTAGATACGCAGTATTTT. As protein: CASSLGLAGLDTQYF.

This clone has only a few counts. Here the CDR3 reads CASSYPGQGYSTEAFF. CDR3 nucleotides: TGTGCCAGCAGTTACCCTGGACAGGGGTATTCCACTGAAGCTTTCTTT. The rearrangement links TRBV6-6 to TRBJ1-1; the match to TRBD1 covers 9 bases. The ends lost 2 bases at V and 4 bases at J; junction bases unmatched: 8. This CDR3 has 16 amino acids. In germline, CDR1 is MNHNY, CDR2 SVGAGI (reference sequence).

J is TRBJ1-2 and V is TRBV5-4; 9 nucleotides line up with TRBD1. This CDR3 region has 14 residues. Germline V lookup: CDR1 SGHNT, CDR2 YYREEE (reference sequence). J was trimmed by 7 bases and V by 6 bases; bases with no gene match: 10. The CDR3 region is CASTRDRGLLGYTF. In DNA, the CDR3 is TGTGCCAGCACCCGCGACAGGGGGTTACTTGGCTACACCTTC.

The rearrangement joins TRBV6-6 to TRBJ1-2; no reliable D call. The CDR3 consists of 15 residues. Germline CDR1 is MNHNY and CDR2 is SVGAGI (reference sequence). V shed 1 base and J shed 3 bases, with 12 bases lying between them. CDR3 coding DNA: TGTGCCAGCAGTTACTTAGGCGGGCGAGACTATGGCTACACCTTC. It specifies CASSYLGGRDYGYTF.

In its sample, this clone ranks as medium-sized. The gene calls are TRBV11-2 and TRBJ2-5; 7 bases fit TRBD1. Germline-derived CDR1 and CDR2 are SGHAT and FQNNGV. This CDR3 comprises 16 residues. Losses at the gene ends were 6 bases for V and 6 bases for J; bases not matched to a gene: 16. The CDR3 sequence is CASRDSHRQGRKTQYF. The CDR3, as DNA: TGTGCCAGCAGGGATTCACATAGACAGGGTAGAAAGACCCAGTACTTC.

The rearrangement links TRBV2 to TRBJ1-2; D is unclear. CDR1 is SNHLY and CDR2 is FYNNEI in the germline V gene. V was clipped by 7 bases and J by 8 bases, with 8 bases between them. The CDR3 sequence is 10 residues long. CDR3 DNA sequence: TGTGCCAGCATGGGGTCCGGCTACACCTTC. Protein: CASMGSGYTF.

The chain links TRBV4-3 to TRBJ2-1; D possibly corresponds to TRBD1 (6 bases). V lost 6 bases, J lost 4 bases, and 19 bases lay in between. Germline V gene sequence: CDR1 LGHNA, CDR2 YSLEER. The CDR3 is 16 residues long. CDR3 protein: CASRQGRDGEYNEQFF. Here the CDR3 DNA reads TGCGCCAGCAGACAGGGAAGGGACGGGGAATACAATGAGCAGTTCTTC.

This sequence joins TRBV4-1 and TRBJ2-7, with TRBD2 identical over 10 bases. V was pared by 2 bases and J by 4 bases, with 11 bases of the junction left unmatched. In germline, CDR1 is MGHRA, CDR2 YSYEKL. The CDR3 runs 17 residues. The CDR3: CASSQLNPSGGPYEQYF. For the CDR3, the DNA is TGCGCCAGCAGCCAACTAAACCCTAGCGGGGGACCATACGAGCAGTACTTC.

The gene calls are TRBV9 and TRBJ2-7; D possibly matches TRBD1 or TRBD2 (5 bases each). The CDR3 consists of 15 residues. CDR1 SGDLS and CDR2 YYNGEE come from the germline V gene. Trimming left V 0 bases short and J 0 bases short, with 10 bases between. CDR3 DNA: TGTGCCAGCAGCGTAGATGAGGGGACCTCCTACGAGCAGTACTTC. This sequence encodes CASSVDEGTSYEQYF.

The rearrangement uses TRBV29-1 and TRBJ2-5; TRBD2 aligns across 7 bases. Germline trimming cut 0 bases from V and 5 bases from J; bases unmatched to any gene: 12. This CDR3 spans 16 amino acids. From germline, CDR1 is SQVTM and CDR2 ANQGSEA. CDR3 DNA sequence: TGCAGCGTTGAAGAGGGTGGTTTGGGGGGGAGGGAGACCCAGTACTTC. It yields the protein CSVEEGGLGGRETQYF.

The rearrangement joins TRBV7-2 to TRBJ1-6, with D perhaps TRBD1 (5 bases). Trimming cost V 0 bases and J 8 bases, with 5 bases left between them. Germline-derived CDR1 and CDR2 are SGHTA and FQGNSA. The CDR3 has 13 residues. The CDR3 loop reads CASSLAGDSPLHF. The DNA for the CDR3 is TGTGCCAGCAGCTTAGCGGGGGATTCACCCCTCCACTTT.

CDR3: CASSEYWGGGVDSPLHF. In DNA, the CDR3 is TGTGCCAGCAGTGAATATTGGGGAGGGGGTGTTGATTCACCCCTCCACTTT. The rearrangement links TRBV25-1 to TRBJ1-6; possibly TRBD1 for D (6 bases). Deletions cut 0 bases from V and 8 bases from J, with 17 bases between. CDR3 length: 17 residues. The germline V gene has CDR1 MGHDK and CDR2 SYGVNS.

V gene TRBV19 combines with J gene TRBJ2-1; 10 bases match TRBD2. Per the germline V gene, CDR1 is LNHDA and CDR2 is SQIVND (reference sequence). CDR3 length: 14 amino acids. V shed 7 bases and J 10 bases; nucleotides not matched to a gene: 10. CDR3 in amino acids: CASTTGLAGAEQFF. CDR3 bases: TGTGCCAGTACTACCGGGCTAGCGGGGGCAGAGCAGTTCTTC.

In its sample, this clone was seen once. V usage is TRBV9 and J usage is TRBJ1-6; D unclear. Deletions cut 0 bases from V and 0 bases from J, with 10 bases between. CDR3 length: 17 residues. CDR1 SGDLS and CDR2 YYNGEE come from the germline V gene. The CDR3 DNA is TGTGCCAGCAGCGTAGGTACTAGGTTCTCCTATAATTCACCCCTCCACTTT. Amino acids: CASSVGTRFSYNSPLHF.

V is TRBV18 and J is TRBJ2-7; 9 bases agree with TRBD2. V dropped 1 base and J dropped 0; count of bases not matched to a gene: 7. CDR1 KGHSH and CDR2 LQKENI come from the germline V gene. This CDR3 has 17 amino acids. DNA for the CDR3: TGTGCCAGCTCACCACAAGCGGGGGGCCGATCCTCCTACGAGCAGTACTTC. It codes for CASSPQAGGRSSYEQYF.

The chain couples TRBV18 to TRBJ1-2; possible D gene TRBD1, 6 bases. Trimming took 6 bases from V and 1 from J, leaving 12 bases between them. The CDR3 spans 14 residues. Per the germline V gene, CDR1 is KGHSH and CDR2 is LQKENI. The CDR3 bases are TGTGCCAGCTCGAAGACAGGTTATAACTATGGCTACACCTTC. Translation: CASSKTGYNYGYTF.

The CDR3 coding sequence is TGTGCCACCTGGACAGGGGCCTATGGCTACACCTTC. Encoded protein: CATWTGAYGYTF. V and J are TRBV19 and TRBJ1-2; 9 nucleotides match TRBD1. The trim removed 10 bases at V and 4 bases at J, leaving 4 bases unmatched. CDR3 size: 12 residues. Germline values: CDR1 LNHDA, CDR2 SQIVND (reference sequence).

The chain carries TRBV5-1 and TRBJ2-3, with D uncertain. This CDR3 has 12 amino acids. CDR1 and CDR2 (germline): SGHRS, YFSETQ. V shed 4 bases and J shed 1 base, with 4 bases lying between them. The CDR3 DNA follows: TGCGCCAGCAGCAACCGCACAGATACGCAGTATTTT. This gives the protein CASSNRTDTQYF.

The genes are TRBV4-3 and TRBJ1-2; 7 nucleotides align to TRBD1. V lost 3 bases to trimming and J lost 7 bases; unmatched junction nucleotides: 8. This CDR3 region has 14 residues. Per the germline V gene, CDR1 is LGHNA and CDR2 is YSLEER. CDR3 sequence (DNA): TGCGCCAGCAGCCAGAAACAGGGGCCCTCTGGCTACACCTTC. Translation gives CASSQKQGPSGYTF.

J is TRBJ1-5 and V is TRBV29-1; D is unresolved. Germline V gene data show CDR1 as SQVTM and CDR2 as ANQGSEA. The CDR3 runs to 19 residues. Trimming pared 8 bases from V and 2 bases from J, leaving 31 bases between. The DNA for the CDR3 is TGCAGCCCCAAGGGCACTCCGTCTCATATCCACTCAGGCAATCAGCCCCAGCATTTT. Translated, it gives CSPKGTPSHIHSGNQPQHF.

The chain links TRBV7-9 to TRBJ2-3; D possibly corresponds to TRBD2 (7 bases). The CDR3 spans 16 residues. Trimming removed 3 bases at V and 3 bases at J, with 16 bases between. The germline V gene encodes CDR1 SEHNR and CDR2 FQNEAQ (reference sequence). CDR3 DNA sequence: TGTGCCAGCAGCTTCGGATGGGGGGGCGAGACAGATACGCAGTATTTT. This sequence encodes CASSFGWGGETDTQYF.

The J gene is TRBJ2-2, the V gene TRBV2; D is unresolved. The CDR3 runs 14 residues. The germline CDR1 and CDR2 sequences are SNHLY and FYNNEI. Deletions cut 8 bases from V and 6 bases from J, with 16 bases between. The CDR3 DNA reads TGTGCCAGCGTCCCCCCGTCACGTTCCGGGGAGCTGTTTTTT. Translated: CASVPPSRSGELFF.

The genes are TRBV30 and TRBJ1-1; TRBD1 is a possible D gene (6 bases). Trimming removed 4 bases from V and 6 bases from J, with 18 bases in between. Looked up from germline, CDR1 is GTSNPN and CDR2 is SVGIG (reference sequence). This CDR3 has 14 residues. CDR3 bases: TGTGCCTGGAATGTCGGAACAGGGCTACCTGAAGCTTTCTTT. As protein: CAWNVGTGLPEAFF.

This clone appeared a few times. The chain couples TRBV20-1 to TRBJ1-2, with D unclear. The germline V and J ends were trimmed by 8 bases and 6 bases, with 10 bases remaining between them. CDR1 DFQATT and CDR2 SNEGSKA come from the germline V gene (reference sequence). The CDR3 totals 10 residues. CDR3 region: CSWVGDGYTF. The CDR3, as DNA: TGCAGTTGGGTGGGCGATGGCTACACCTTC.

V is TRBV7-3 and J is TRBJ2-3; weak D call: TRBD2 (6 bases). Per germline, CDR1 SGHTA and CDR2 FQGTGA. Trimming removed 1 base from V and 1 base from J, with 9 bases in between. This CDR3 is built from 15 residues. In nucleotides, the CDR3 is TGTGCCAGCAGCTTAATTGGCGGGGGCACAGATACGCAGTATTTT. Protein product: CASSLIGGGTDTQYF.

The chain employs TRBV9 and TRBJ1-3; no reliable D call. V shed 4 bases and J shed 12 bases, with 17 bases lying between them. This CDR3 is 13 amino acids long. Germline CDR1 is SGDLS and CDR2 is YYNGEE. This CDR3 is CASSLGRVDLIYF. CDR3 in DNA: TGTGCCAGCAGCTTGGGCAGAGTGGACCTCATATATTTT.